This T cell receptor beta chain was recorded in a study of blood T cell repertoires in COVID-19. On this clone: The same CDR3 can be traced to other DNA sequences in this sample.

The CDR3 covers 13 residues. Trimming removed 2 bases from V and 5 bases from J; junction bases left unmatched: 0. Germline V gives CDR1 MDHEN, CDR2 SYDVKM. Original processing notes: Quantification of nucleated cells was approximated via reference gene primer amplification. Clones were read by immunoSEQ multiplex PCR, and TCRdb kept only the in-frame ones, dropping some. Clonal size and the V and J genes are those of that table, whereas D and trimming came from the DNA. The sample lists some 250,000 clones, about four fifths seen once, with 8.6% in the top ten. The chain uses TRBV28 and TRBJ1-2; 9 bases map to TRBD1. Sequences were obtained from peripheral blood. This receptor was obtained from a man in his forties with active or convalescent COVID-19. In DNA form, the CDR3 reads TGTGCCAGCAGTTTAGACAGGGGGTATGGCTACACCTTC. The encoded protein is CASSLDRGYGYTF.